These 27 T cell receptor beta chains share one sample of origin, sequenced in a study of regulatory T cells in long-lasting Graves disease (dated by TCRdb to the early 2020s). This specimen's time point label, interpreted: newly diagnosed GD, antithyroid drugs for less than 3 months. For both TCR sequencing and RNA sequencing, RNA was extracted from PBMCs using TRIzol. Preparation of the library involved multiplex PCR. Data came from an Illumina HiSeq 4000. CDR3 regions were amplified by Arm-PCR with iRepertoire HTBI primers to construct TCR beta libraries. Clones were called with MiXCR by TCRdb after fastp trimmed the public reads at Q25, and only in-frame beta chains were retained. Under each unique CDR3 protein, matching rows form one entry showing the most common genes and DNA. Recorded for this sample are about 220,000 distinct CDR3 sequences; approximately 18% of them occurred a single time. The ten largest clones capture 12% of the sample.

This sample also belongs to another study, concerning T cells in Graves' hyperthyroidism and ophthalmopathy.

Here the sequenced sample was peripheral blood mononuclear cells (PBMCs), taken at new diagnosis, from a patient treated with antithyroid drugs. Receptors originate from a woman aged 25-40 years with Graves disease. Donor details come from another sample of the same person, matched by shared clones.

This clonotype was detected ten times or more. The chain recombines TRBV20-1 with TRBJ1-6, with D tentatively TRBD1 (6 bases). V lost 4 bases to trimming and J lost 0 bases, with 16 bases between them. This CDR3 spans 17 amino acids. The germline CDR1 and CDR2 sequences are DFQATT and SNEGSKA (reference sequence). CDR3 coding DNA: TGCAGTGCTACTAAGTTAGGACAGAGCTCCTATAATTCACCCCTCCACTTT. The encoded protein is CSATKLGQSSYNSPLHF.

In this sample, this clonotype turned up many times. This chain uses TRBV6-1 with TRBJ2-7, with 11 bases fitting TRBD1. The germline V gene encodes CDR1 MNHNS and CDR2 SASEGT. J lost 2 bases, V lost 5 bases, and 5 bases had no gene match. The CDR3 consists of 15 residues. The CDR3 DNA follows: TGTGCCAGCAGTACCGGGACAGGGGGAACCTACGAGCAGTACTTC. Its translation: CASSTGTGGTYEQYF.

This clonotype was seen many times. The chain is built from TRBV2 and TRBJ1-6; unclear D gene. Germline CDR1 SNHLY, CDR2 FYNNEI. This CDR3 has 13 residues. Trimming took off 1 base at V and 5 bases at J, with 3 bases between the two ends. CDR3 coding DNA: TGTGCCAGCAGTGAAGGGGATAATTCACCCCTCCACTTT. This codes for CASSEGDNSPLHF.

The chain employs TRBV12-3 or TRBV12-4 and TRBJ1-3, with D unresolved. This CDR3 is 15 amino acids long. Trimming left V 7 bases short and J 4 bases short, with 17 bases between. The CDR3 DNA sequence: TGTGCCAGCACCCCACGGAGGATGTCAGGAAACACCATATATTTT. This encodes CASTPRRMSGNTIYF.

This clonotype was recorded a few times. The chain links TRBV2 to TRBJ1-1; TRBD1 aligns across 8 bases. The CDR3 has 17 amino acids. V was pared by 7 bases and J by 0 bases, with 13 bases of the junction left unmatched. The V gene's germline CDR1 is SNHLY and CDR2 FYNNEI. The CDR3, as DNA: TGTGCCAGCATCGGTCCCGGGACAGGCGTCATGAACACTGAAGCTTTCTTT. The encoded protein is CASIGPGTGVMNTEAFF.

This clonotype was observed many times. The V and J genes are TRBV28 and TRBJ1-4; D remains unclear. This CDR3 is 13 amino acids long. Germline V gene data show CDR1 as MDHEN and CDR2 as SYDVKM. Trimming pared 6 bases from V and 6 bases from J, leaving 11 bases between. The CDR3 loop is CASRDSVYEKLFF. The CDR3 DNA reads TGTGCCAGCAGGGATAGTGTGTATGAAAAACTGTTTTTT. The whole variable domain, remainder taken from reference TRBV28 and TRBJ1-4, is DVKVTQSSRYLVKRTGEKVFLECVQDMDHENMFWYRQDPGLGLRLIYFSYDVKMKEKGDIPEGYSVSREKKERFSLILESASTNQTSMYLCASRDSVYEKLFFGSGTQLSVL.

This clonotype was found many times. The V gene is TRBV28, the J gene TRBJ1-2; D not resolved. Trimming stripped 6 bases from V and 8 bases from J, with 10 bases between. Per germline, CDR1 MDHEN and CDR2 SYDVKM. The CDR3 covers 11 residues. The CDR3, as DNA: TGTGCCAGCAGATTCTTGGCGGGCTACACCTTC. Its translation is CASRFLAGYTF.

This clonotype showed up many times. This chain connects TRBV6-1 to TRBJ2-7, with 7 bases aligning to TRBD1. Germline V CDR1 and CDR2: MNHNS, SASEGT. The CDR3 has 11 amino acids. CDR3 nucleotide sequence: TGTGCTTCGGACAGGTCCGGCGAGCAGTACTTC. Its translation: CASDRSGEQYF.

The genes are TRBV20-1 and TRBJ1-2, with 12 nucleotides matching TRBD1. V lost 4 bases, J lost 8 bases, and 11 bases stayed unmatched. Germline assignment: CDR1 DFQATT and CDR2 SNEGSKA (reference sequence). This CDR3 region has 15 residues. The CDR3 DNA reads TGCAGTGCTACGACCTTCGGGACAGGGGGCGAGGGCTACACCTTC. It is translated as CSATTFGTGGEGYTF.

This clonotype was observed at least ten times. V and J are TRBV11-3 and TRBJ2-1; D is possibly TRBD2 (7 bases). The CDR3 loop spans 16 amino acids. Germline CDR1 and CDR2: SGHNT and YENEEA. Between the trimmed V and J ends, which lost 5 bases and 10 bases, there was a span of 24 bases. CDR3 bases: TGTGCCAGCAGCGGAGGGACTACATCCCCAACAGGGGAGCAGTTCTTC. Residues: CASSGGTTSPTGEQFF.

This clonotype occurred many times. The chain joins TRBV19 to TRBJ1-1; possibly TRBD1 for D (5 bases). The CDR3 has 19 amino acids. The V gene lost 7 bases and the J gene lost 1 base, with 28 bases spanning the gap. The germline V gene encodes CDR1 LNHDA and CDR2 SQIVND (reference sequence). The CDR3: CASTPIGGWGFIGNTEAFF. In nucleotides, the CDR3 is TGTGCCAGTACCCCGATCGGGGGATGGGGGTTCATTGGGAACACTGAAGCTTTCTTT. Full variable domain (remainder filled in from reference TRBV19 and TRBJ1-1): DGGITQSPKYLFRKEGQNVTLSCEQNLNHDAMYWYRQDPGQGLRLIYYSQIVNDFQKGDIAEGYSVSREKKESFPLTVTSAQKNPTAFYLCASTPIGGWGFIGNTEAFFGQGTRLTVV.

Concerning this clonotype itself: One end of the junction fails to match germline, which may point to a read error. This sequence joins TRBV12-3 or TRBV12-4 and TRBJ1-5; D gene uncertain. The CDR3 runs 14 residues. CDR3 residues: CASSSNRQLRPTDF. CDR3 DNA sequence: TGTGCCAGCAGTTCGAATCGACAACTCAGACCCACGGATTTT.

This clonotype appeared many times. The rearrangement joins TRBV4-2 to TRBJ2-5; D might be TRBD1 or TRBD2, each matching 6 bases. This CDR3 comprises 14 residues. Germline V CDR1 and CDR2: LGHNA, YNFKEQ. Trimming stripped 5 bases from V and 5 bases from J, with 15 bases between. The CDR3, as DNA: TGTGCCAGCAGCTTAAAAAGGGGGGAGGAGACCCAGTACTTC. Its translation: CASSLKRGEETQYF.

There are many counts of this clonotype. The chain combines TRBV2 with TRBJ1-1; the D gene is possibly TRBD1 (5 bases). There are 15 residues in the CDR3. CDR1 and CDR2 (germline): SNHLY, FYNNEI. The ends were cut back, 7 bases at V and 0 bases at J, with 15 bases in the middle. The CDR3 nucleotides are TGTGCCAGCACCACAGACGGGGGTGTGAACACTGAAGCTTTCTTT. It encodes CASTTDGGVNTEAFF.

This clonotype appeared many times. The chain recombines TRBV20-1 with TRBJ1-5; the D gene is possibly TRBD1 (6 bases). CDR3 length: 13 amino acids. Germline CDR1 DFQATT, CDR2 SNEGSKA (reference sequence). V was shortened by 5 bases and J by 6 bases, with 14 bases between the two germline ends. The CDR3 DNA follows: TGCAGTGCTCCTGTCAGGGGAGGTCAGCCCCAGCATTTT. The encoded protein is CSAPVRGGQPQHF.

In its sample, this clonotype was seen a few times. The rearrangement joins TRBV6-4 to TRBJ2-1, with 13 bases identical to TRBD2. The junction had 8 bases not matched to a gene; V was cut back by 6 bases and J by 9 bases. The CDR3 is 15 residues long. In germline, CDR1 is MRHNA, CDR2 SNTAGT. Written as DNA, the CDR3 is TGTGCCAGCAGGGGACTAGCGGGGCCAGGGGGTGAGCAGTTCTTC. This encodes CASRGLAGPGGEQFF.

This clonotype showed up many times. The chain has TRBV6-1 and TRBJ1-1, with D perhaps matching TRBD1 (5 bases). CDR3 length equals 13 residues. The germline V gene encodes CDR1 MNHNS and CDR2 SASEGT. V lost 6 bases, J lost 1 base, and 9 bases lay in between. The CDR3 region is CASRGTTNTEAFF. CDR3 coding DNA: TGTGCCAGCAGGGGGACTACGAACACTGAAGCTTTCTTT.

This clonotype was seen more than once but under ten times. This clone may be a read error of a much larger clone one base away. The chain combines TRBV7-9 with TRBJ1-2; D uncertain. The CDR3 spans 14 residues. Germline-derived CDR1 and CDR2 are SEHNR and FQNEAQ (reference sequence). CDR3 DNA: TGTGCCAGCAGCTCCGAGGCCGGCCGTGATGGCCACACCTTC. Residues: CASSSEAGRDGHTF.

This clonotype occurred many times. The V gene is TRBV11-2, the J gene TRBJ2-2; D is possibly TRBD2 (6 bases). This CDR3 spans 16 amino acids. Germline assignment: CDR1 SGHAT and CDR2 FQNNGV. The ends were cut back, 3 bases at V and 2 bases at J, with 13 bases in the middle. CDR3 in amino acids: CASSFRGTFNTGELFF. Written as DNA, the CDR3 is TGTGCCAGCAGCTTTCGTGGGACTTTTAACACCGGGGAGCTGTTTTTT.

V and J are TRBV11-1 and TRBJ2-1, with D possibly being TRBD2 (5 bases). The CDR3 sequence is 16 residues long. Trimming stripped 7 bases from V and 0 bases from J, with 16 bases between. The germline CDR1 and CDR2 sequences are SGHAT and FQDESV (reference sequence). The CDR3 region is CASNPFEGPSYNEQFF. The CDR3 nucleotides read TGTGCCAGCAACCCCTTCGAGGGTCCCTCCTACAATGAGCAGTTCTTC.

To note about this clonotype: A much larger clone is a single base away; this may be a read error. CDR3 protein: CASNARGTGNTICF. The CDR3 DNA follows: TGTGCCAGTAACGCCAGGGGAACTGGAAACACCATATGTTTT. The V and J genes are TRBV19 and TRBJ1-3; D is perhaps TRBD1 (6 bases). CDR1 is LNHDA, CDR2 SQIVND, per germline (reference sequence). This CDR3 spans 14 amino acids. The variable domain in full, with the rest retrieved from reference TRBV19 and TRBJ1-3, is DGGITQSPKYLFRKEGQNVTLSCEQNLNHDAMYWYRQDPGQGLRLIYYSQIVNDFQKGDIAEGYSVSREKKESFPLTVTSAQKNPTAFYLCASNARGTGNTICFGEGSWLTVV.

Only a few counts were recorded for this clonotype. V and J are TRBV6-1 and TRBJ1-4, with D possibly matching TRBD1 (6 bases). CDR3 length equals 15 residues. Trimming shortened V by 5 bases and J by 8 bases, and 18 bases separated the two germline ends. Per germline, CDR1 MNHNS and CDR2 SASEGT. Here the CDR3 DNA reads TGTGCCAGCAGTCCACGACGGGCAGGGGTCGAAAAACTGTTTTTT. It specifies CASSPRRAGVEKLFF.

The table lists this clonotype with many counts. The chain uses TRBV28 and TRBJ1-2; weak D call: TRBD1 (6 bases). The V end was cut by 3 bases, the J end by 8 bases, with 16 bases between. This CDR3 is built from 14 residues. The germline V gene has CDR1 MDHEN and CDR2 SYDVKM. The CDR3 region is CASSLGAGSRGYTF. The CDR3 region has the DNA TGTGCCAGCAGTTTGGGGGCAGGGTCCCGCGGCTACACCTTC.

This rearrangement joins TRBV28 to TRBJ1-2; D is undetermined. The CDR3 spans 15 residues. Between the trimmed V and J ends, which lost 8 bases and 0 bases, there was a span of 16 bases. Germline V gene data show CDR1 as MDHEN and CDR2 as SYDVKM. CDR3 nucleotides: TGTGCCAGCGGTCAAATTAAGACGGCTAACTATGGCTACACCTTC. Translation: CASGQIKTANYGYTF.

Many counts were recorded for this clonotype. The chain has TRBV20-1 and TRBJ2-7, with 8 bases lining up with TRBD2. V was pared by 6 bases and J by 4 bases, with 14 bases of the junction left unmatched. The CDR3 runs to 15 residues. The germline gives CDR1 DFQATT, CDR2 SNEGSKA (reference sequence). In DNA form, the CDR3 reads TGCAGTGCCCCGCTCGGGGGGGGGTCGCCTTACGAGCAGTACTTC. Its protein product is CSAPLGGGSPYEQYF.

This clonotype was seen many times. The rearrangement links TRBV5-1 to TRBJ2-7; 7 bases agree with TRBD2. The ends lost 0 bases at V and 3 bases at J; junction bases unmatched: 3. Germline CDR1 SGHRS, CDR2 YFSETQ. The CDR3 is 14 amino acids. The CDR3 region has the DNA TGCGCCAGCAGCTTGGGGGCTAGCGGCTACGAGCAGTACTTC. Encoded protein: CASSLGASGYEQYF.

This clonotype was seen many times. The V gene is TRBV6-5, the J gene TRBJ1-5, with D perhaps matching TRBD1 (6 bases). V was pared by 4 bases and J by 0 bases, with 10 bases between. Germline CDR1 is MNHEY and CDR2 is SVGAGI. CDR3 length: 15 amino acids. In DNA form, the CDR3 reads TGTGCCAGCAGTTCCCTACAGGGTAGCAATCAGCCCCAGCATTTT. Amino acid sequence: CASSSLQGSNQPQHF.